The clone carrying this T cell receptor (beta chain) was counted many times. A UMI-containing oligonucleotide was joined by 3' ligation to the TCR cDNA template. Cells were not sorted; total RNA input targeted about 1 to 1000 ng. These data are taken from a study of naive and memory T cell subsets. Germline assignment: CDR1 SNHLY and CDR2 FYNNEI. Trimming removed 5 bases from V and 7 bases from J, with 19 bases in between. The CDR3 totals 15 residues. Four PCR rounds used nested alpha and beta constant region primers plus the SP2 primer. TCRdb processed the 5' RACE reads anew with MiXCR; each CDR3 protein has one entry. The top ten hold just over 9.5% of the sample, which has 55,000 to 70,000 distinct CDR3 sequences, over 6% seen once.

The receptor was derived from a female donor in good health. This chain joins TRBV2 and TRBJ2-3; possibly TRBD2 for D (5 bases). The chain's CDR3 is CASSMTLWGVNTQYF. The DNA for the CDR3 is TGTGCCAGCAGTATGACATTGTGGGGAGTGAATACGCAGTATTTT. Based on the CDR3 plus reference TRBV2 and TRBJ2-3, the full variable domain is EPEVTQTPSHQVTQMGQEVILRCVPISNHLYFYWYRQILGQKVEFLVSFYNNEISEKSEIFDDQFSVERPDGSNFTLKIRSTKLEDSAMYFCASSMTLWGVNTQYFGPGTRLTVL.